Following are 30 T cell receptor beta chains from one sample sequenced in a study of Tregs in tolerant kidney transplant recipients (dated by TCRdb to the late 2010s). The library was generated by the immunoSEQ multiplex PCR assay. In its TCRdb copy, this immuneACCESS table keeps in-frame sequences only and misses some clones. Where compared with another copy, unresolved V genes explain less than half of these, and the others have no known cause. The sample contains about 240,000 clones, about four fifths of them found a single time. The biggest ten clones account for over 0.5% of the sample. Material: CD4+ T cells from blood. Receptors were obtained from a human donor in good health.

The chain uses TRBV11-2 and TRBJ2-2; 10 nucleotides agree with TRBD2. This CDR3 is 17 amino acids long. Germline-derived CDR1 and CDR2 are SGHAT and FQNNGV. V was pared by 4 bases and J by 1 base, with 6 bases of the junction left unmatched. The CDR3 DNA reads TGTGCCAGCAGCTATGGGACTAGCGTTTTGAACACCGGGGAGCTGTTTTTT. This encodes CASSYGTSVLNTGELFF. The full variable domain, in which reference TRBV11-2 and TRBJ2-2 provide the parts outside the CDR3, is EAGVAQSPRYKIIEKRQSVAFWCNPISGHATLYWYQQILGQGPKLLIQFQNNGVVDDSQLPKDRFSAERLKGVDSTLKIQPAKLEDSAVYLCASSYGTSVLNTGELFFGEGSRLTVL.

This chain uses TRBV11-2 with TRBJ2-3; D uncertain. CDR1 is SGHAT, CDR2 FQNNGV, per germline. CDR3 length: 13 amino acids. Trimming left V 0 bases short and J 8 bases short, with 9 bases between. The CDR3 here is CASSLENWGTQYF. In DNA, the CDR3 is TGTGCCAGCAGCTTAGAGAATTGGGGTACGCAGTATTTT.

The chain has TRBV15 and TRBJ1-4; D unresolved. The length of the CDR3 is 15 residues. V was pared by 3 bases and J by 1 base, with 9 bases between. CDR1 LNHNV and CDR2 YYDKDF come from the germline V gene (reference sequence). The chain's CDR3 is CATSRRSGTNEKLFF. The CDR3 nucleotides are TGTGCCACCAGCAGGCGGTCAGGAACTAATGAAAAACTGTTTTTT.

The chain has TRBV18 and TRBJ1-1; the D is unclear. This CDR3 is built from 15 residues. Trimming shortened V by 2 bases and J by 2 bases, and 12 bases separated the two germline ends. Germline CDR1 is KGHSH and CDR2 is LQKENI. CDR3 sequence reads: CASSPNGIPNTEAFF. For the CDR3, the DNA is TGTGCCAGCTCACCAAATGGCATACCAAACACTGAAGCTTTCTTT.

The CDR3 region has the DNA TGCGCCAGCAGCTTGGCCACGCCGCGACTGAACTATGGCTACACCTTC. Encoded protein: CASSLATPRLNYGYTF. V and J are TRBV5-1 and TRBJ1-2; unclear D gene. The CDR3 consists of 16 residues. Germline CDR1 is SGHRS and CDR2 is YFSETQ. Trimming stripped 0 bases from V and 2 bases from J, with 14 bases between.

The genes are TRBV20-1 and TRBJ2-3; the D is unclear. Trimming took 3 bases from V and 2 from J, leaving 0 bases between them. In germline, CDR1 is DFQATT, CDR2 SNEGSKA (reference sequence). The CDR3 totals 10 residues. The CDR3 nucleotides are TGCAGTGCTAGCACAGATACGCAGTATTTT. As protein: CSASTDTQYF.

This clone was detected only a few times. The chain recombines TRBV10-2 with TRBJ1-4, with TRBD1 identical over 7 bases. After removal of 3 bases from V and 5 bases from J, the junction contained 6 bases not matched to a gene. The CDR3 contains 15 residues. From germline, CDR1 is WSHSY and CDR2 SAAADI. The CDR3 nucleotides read TGCGCCAGCAGTGACCCGGGACAGACAAATGAAAAACTGTTTTTT. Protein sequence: CASSDPGQTNEKLFF.

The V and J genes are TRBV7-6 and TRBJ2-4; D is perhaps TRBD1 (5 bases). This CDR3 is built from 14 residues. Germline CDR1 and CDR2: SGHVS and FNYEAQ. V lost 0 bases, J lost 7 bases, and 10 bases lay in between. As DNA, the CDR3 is TGTGCCAGCAGCTTAGCGGGCAGGGATAACATTCAGTACTTC. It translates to CASSLAGRDNIQYF.

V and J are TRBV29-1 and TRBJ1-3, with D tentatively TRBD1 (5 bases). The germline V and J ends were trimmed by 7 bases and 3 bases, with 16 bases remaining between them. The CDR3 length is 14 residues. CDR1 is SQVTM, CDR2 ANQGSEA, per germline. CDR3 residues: CSATRGLDGNTIYF. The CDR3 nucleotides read TGCAGCGCCACCCGGGGCCTAGATGGAAACACCATATATTTT.

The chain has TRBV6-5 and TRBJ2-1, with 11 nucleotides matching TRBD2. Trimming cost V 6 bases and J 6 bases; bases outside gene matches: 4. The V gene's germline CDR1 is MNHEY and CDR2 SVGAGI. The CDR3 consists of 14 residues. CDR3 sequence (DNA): TGTGCCAGCAGCCTACTAGCGGGGGCCAATGAGCAGTTCTTC. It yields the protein CASSLLAGANEQFF.

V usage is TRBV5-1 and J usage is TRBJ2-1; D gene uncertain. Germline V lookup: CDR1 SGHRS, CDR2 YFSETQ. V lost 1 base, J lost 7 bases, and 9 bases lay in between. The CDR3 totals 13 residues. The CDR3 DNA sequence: TGCGCCAGCAGCTTGCAAGACGGGAATGAGCAGTTCTTC. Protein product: CASSLQDGNEQFF. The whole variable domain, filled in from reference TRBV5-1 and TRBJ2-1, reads KAGVTQTPRYLIKTRGQQVTLSCSPISGHRSVSWYQQTPGQGLQFLFEYFSETQRNKGNFPGRFSGRQFSNSRSEMNVSTLELGDSALYLCASSLQDGNEQFFGPGTRLTVL.

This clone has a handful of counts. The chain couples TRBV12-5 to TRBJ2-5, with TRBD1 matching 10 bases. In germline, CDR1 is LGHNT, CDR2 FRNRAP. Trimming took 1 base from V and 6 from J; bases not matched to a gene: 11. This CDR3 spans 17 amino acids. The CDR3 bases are TGTGCTAGTGGTTTGGACGCCGGGACAGGGGCCGTGAAGACCCAGTACTTC. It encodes CASGLDAGTGAVKTQYF.

CDR3 protein: CASSVVWGAGTDTQYF. In DNA, the CDR3 is TGTGCCAGCAGCGTAGTTTGGGGGGCGGGCACAGATACGCAGTATTTT. The gene calls are TRBV9 and TRBJ2-3; D assignment may be TRBD1 or TRBD2 (6 bases each). The germline CDR1 and CDR2 sequences are SGDLS and YYNGEE. This CDR3 has 16 amino acids. V was clipped by 0 bases and J by 1 base, with 12 bases between them.

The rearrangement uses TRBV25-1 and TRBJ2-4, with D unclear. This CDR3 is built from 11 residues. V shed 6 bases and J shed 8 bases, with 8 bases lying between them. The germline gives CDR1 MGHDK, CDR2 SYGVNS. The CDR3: CASSGRDIQYF. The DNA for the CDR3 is TGTGCCAGCAGCGGACGTGACATTCAGTACTTC.

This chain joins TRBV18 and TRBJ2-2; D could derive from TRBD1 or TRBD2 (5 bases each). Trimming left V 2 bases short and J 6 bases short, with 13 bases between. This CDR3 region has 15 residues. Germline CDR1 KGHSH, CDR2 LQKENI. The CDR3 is CASSPRDRTAGELFF. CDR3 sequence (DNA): TGTGCCAGCTCACCAAGGGACCGGACTGCCGGGGAGCTGTTTTTT.

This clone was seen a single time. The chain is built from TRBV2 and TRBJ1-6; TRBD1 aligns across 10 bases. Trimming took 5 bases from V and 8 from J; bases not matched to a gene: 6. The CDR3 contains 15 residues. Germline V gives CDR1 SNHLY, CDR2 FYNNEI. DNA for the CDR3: TGTGCCAGCAGTCTCCGGGACAGGGGCGATTCACCCCTCCACTTT. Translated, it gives CASSLRDRGDSPLHF.

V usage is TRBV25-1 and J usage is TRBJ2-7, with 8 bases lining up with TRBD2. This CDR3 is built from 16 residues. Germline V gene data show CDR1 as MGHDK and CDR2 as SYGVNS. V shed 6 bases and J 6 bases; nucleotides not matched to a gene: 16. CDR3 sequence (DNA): TGTGCCAGCAGCAGAGGAATCGGAGCGGGAGAAGTCGAGCAGTACTTC. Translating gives CASSRGIGAGEVEQYF.

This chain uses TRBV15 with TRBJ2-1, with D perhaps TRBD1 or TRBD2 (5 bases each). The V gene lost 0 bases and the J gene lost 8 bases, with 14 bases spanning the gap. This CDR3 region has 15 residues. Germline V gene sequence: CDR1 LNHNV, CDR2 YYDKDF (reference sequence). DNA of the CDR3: TGTGCCACCAGCAGAGAGGGGACCCAACTTTATGAGCAGTTCTTC. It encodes CATSREGTQLYEQFF. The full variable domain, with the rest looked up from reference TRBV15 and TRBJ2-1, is DAMVIQNPRYQVTQFGKPVTLSCSQTLNHNVMYWYQQKSSQAPKLLFHYYDKDFNNEADTPDNFQSRRPNTSFCFLDIRSPGLGDTAMYLCATSREGTQLYEQFFGPGTRLTVL.

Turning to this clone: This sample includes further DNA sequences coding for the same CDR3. Written as DNA, the CDR3 is TGTGCCAGCAGCCATCAAGAGCGGGAGGGGTGGAATGAGCAGTTCTTC. Amino acids: CASSHQEREGWNEQFF. The chain employs TRBV4-2 and TRBJ2-1; 10 bases match TRBD2. In germline, CDR1 is LGHNA, CDR2 YNFKEQ. V lost 3 bases and J lost 7; bases outside the gene matches: 9. CDR3 length equals 16 residues.

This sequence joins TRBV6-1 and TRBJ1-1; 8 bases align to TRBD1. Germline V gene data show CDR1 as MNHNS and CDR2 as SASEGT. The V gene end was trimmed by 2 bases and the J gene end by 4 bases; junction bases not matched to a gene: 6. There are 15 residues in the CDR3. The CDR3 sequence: CASSEPGQGSTEAFF. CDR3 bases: TGTGCCAGCAGTGAACCCGGACAGGGAAGCACTGAAGCTTTCTTT.

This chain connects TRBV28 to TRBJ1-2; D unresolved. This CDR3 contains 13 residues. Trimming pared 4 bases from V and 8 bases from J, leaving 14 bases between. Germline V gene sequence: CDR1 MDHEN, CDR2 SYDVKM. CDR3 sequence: CASSYLREWGYTF. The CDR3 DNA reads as TGTGCCAGCAGTTATCTGCGGGAATGGGGCTACACCTTC.

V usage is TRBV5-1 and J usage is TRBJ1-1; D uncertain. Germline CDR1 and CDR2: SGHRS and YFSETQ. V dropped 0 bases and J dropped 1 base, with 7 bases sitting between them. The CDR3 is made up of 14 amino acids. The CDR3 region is CASSLALGNTEAFF. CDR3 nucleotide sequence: TGCGCCAGCAGCTTGGCCTTAGGGAACACTGAAGCTTTCTTT.

CDR3 region: CASSSGLIGTGERREQYF. CDR3 bases: TGTGCCAGCAGCTCGGGTCTTATTGGGACAGGGGAACGGCGTGAGCAGTACTTC. The rearrangement uses TRBV7-9 and TRBJ2-7; 10 bases align to TRBD1. This CDR3 has 18 amino acids. Germline V CDR1 and CDR2: SEHNR, FQNEAQ (reference sequence). V lost 4 bases to trimming and J lost 7 bases; unmatched junction nucleotides: 19.

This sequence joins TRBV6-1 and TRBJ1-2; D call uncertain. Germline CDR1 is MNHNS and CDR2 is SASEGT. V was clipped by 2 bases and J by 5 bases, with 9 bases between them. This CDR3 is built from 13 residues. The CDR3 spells CASSEYTTYGYTF. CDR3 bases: TGTGCCAGCAGTGAATATACAACGTATGGCTACACCTTC.

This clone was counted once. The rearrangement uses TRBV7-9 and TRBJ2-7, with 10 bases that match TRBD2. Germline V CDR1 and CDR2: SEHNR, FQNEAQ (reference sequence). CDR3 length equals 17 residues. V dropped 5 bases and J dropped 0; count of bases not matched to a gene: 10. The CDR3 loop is CASSPGTSVLSSYEQYF. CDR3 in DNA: TGTGCCAGCAGCCCCGGGACTAGCGTTCTTAGCTCCTACGAGCAGTACTTC.

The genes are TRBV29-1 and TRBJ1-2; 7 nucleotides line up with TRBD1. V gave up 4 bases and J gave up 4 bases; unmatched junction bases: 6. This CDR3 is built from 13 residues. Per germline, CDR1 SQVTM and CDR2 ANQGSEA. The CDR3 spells CSVVTGDLYGYTF. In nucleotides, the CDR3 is TGCAGCGTTGTAACAGGGGACCTCTATGGCTACACCTTC.

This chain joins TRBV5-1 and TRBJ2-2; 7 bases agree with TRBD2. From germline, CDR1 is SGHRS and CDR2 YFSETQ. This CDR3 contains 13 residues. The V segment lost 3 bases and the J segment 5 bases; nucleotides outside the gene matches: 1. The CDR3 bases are TGCGCCAGCAGCTCGGGAGGTACCGGGGAGCTGTTTTTT. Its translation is CASSSGGTGELFF.

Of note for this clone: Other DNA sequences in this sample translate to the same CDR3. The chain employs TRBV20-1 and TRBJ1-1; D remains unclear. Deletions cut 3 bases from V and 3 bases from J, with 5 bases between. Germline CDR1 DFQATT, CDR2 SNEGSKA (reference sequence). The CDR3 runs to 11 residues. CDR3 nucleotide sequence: TGCAGTGCTAGGAGGGACACTGAAGCTTTCTTT. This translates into CSARRDTEAFF.

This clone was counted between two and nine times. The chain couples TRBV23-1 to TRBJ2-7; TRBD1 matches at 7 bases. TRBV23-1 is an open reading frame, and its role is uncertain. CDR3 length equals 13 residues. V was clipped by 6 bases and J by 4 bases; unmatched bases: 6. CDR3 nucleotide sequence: TGCGCCAGCAGATGGGACAGACCATACGAGCAGTACTTC. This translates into CASRWDRPYEQYF.

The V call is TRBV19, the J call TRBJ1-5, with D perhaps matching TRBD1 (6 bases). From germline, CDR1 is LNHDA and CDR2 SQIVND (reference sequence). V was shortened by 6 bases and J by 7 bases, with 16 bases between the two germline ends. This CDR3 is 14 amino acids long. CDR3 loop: CASSPDSFGQPQHF. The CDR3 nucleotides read TGTGCCAGTAGCCCGGACAGTTTTGGGCAGCCCCAGCATTTT.